Below are 29 T cell receptor beta chains sequenced from a single sample in a study of CD8+ T cells in alopecia areata. The treatment: oral pan-JAK inhibitor, 5-10 mg twice daily. RNA extraction was followed by reverse transcription into cDNA, which acted as the sequencing template. The protocol was immunoSEQ multiplex PCR, while the TCRdb copy is restricted to in-frame clones and leaves out a portion. Here the sample spans about 210,000 clones, more than 55% being singletons. The sequences come from CD4+ T cells sorted from blood, collected at week 44, from a patient treated with tofacitinib. Source of these receptors: a human donor with alopecia areata.

Ten or more counts support this clone. The chain recombines TRBV7-3 with TRBJ2-1; no clear D. The germline V gene encodes CDR1 SGHTA and CDR2 FQGTGA. Between the trimmed V and J ends, which lost 2 bases and 10 bases, there was a span of 12 bases. The CDR3 contains 13 residues. The CDR3: CASSLLAMGEQFF. The DNA of the CDR3 is TGTGCCAGCAGCTTATTGGCCATGGGGGAGCAGTTCTTC.

The chain uses TRBV29-1 and TRBJ1-2; TRBD1 is a possible D gene (5 bases). CDR1 and CDR2 (germline): SQVTM, ANQGSEA. The CDR3 is made up of 12 amino acids. V was clipped by 7 bases and J by 2 bases, with 11 bases between them. The DNA of the CDR3 is TGCAGCGCCTGGGAGGGGAACTATGGCTACACCTTC. Its protein product is CSAWEGNYGYTF.

The chain uses TRBV29-1 and TRBJ1-2; no definite D call. Trimming stripped 2 bases from V and 6 bases from J, with 7 bases between. Germline values: CDR1 SQVTM, CDR2 ANQGSEA. The CDR3 totals 11 residues. CDR3 loop: CSVERENGYTF. CDR3 DNA: TGCAGCGTTGAAAGGGAGAATGGCTACACCTTC.

The chain couples TRBV5-1 to TRBJ2-1; 8 bases align to TRBD2. V was clipped by 4 bases and J by 7 bases; unmatched bases: 7. The length of the CDR3 is 14 residues. Germline CDR1 and CDR2: SGHRS and YFSETQ. For the CDR3, the DNA is TGCGCCAGCAGCCCCCTCGGGGGGGCAAATGAGCAGTTCTTC. It encodes CASSPLGGANEQFF.

This clone was recorded a few times. The genes are TRBV10-3 and TRBJ2-2; D may be TRBD1 (5 bases). The CDR3 contains 14 residues. V was trimmed by 4 bases and J by 4 bases, leaving 10 bases between them. The germline V gene encodes CDR1 ENHRY and CDR2 SYGVKD. The CDR3 DNA reads TGTGCCATCAGTGGGAGACAGAGCACCGGGGAGCTGTTTTTT. Amino acid sequence: CAISGRQSTGELFF.

In its sample, this clone was seen once. CDR3: CASSPPPRETQYF. CDR3 nucleotide sequence: TGTGCCAGCTCACCACCCCCCAGGGAGACCCAGTACTTC. The V and J genes are TRBV18 and TRBJ2-5; no clear D. The CDR3 runs to 13 residues. The V end was cut by 0 bases, the J end by 5 bases, with 7 bases between. In germline, CDR1 is KGHSH, CDR2 LQKENI.

V gene TRBV7-9 combines with J gene TRBJ1-5, with D perhaps matching TRBD1 (6 bases). Germline V gene data show CDR1 as SEHNR and CDR2 as FQNEAQ (reference sequence). The CDR3 consists of 16 residues. V was pared by 4 bases and J by 5 bases, with 18 bases between. The CDR3 sequence is CASSSSGGRGDQPQHF. CDR3 DNA: TGTGCCAGCAGCTCCTCGGGGGGCCGGGGCGATCAGCCCCAGCATTTT.

V and J are TRBV19 and TRBJ2-1, with 14 bases that match TRBD2. The CDR3 is 17 residues long. The V gene's germline CDR1 is LNHDA and CDR2 SQIVND (reference sequence). V lost 5 bases, J lost 8 bases, and 11 bases stayed unmatched. In nucleotides, the CDR3 is TGTGCCAGTAGTCGATTGACTAGCGGGGGGGCCTCATATGAGCAGTTCTTC. Translating it yields CASSRLTSGGASYEQFF.

The gene calls are TRBV2 and TRBJ1-6; D unclear. This CDR3 is 13 amino acids long. Per germline, CDR1 SNHLY and CDR2 FYNNEI. Trimming took off 6 bases at V and 8 bases at J, with 11 bases between the two ends. CDR3 coding DNA: TGTGCCAGCAGCCTTAATACAGATTCACCCCTCCACTTT. This encodes CASSLNTDSPLHF. Drawing the rest from reference TRBV2 and TRBJ1-6, the complete variable domain is EPEVTQTPSHQVTQMGQEVILRCVPISNHLYFYWYRQILGQKVEFLVSFYNNEISEKSEIFDDQFSVERPDGSNFTLKIRSTKLEDSAMYFCASSLNTDSPLHFGNGTRLTVT.

The chain uses TRBV6-1 and TRBJ2-7; TRBD2 agrees at 9 bases. J gave up 1 base and V 4 bases, and 5 bases lay outside the gene matches. The CDR3 is 15 amino acids. Germline CDR1 reads MNHNS; CDR2 reads SASEGT. The CDR3 loop is CASSALAGPSYEQYF. As DNA, the CDR3 is TGTGCCAGCAGTGCCCTAGCGGGGCCTTCCTACGAGCAGTACTTC.

The chain links TRBV7-2 to TRBJ2-1; a possible D gene is TRBD2 (6 bases). CDR3 size: 15 residues. V lost 3 bases to trimming and J lost 0 bases, with 9 bases between them. The germline V gene has CDR1 SGHTA and CDR2 FQGNSA. The CDR3 DNA sequence: TGTGCCAGCAGCTTCGGGGGAAACTCCTACAATGAGCAGTTCTTC. Translated, it gives CASSFGGNSYNEQFF.

This clone was seen a few times. The CDR3: CSAGGQGAHTEAFF. The CDR3 DNA follows: TGCAGCGCCGGCGGACAGGGCGCCCACACTGAAGCTTTCTTT. The chain links TRBV29-1 to TRBJ1-1; TRBD1 matches at 8 bases. The CDR3 consists of 14 residues. Per the germline V gene, CDR1 is SQVTM and CDR2 is ANQGSEA. J lost 3 bases, V lost 7 bases, and 10 bases had no gene match.

This chain links TRBV30 with TRBJ1-2; D is perhaps TRBD1 (5 bases). Germline CDR1 is GTSNPN and CDR2 is SVGIG (reference sequence). The CDR3 contains 13 residues. Trimming took off 0 bases at V and 7 bases at J, with 12 bases between the two ends. CDR3 nucleotide sequence: TGTGCCTGGAGTGTAAGCAGGGATTCTGGCTACACCTTC. Residues: CAWSVSRDSGYTF.

The chain links TRBV5-1 to TRBJ1-1; 8 nucleotides match TRBD1. Per germline, CDR1 SGHRS and CDR2 YFSETQ. The CDR3 has 16 residues. Trimming cost V 4 bases and J 0 bases; bases outside gene matches: 8. For the CDR3, the DNA is TGCGCCAGCAGCGTCCGGGACAGGACTATGAACACTGAAGCTTTCTTT. As protein: CASSVRDRTMNTEAFF. Full variable domain (outside the CDR3, taken from reference TRBV5-1 and TRBJ1-1): KAGVTQTPRYLIKTRGQQVTLSCSPISGHRSVSWYQQTPGQGLQFLFEYFSETQRNKGNFPGRFSGRQFSNSRSEMNVSTLELGDSALYLCASSVRDRTMNTEAFFGQGTRLTVV.

This clone was counted at least ten times. The V call is TRBV7-2, the J call TRBJ1-1, with a possible D match to TRBD1 (5 bases). V gave up 4 bases and J gave up 13 bases, with 16 bases separating them. CDR3 length: 12 residues. Germline CDR1 and CDR2: SGHTA and FQGNSA. The CDR3 DNA sequence: TGTGCCAGCAGCTCTGCAGGGATTCGGGTTTTCTTT. Residues: CASSSAGIRVFF.

The J gene is TRBJ1-6, the V gene TRBV4-3; 7 bases fit TRBD1. Germline V gene data show CDR1 as LGHNA and CDR2 as YSLEER. The CDR3 runs 15 residues. V gave up 0 bases and J gave up 10 bases; unmatched junction bases: 6. The CDR3 loop is CASSQELTGDSPLHF. In nucleotides, the CDR3 is TGCGCCAGCAGCCAAGAATTAACAGGGGACTCACCCCTCCACTTT.

V is TRBV6-5 and J is TRBJ1-2; 10 positions match TRBD1. The CDR3 length is 15 residues. From germline, CDR1 is MNHEY and CDR2 SVGAGI. Losses at the gene ends were 0 bases for V and 5 bases for J; bases not matched to a gene: 3. The CDR3 nucleotides are TGTGCCAGCAGTTACTCGGGACAGGGGTCATATGGCTACACCTTC. It specifies CASSYSGQGSYGYTF.

This sequence joins TRBV15 and TRBJ1-6; 7 bases line up with TRBD1. This CDR3 spans 15 amino acids. In germline, CDR1 is LNHNV, CDR2 YYDKDF (reference sequence). Germline trimming cut 4 bases from V and 8 bases from J; bases unmatched to any gene: 8. CDR3 sequence: CATSNRDSYHSPLHF. Written as DNA, the CDR3 is TGTGCCACCAGCAACCGGGACAGCTACCATTCACCCCTCCACTTT.

This clone was observed a few times. The V call is TRBV10-3, the J call TRBJ2-2; no clear D gene. Trimming shortened V by 4 bases and J by 5 bases, and 2 bases separated the two germline ends. Per germline, CDR1 ENHRY and CDR2 SYGVKD. This CDR3 spans 11 amino acids. Written as DNA, the CDR3 is TGTGCCATCAGTGGGACCGGGGAGCTGTTTTTT. Protein sequence: CAISGTGELFF.

This chain connects TRBV7-2 to TRBJ1-1; tentative D call: TRBD1 (5 bases). Germline-derived CDR1 and CDR2 are SGHTA and FQGNSA. Trimming left V 1 base short and J 8 bases short, with 11 bases between. The CDR3 is made up of 13 amino acids. The chain's CDR3 is CASSLVLRGEAFF. The CDR3 region has the DNA TGTGCCAGCAGCTTAGTTTTGAGGGGAGAAGCTTTCTTT.

V gene TRBV11-1 combines with J gene TRBJ2-2, with a weak D call TRBD2 (5 bases). V shed 5 bases and J shed 3 bases, with 16 bases lying between them. The CDR3 has 16 amino acids. Germline assignment: CDR1 SGHAT and CDR2 FQDESV (reference sequence). The DNA of the CDR3 is TGTGCCAGCAGCCGCCGAGGGCTGGGGTACACCGGGGAGCTGTTTTTT. Encoded protein: CASSRRGLGYTGELFF. Variable domain in full (rest from reference TRBV11-1 and TRBJ2-2): EAEVAQSPRYKITEKSQAVAFWCDPISGHATLYWYRQILGQGPELLVQFQDESVVDDSQLPKDRFSAERLKGVDSTLKIQPAELGDSAMYLCASSRRGLGYTGELFFGEGSRLTVL.

The chain joins TRBV9 to TRBJ2-7; D call uncertain. Per the germline V gene, CDR1 is SGDLS and CDR2 is YYNGEE. The CDR3 covers 13 residues. The germline V and J ends were trimmed by 0 bases and 1 base, with 5 bases remaining between them. This chain's CDR3 is CASSVGKSYEQYF. CDR3 bases: TGTGCCAGCAGCGTAGGAAAGTCCTACGAGCAGTACTTC.

The chain combines TRBV27 with TRBJ2-1; 7 nucleotides match TRBD2. The germline V gene has CDR1 MNHEY and CDR2 SMNVEV (reference sequence). This CDR3 is 16 amino acids long. Losses at the gene ends were 4 bases for V and 3 bases for J; bases not matched to a gene: 9. CDR3 loop: CASSSLSGGFYNEQFF. The CDR3, as DNA: TGTGCCAGCAGTTCCCTTTCGGGGGGATTCTACAATGAGCAGTTCTTC.

This clone was detected a few times. The chain couples TRBV2 to TRBJ2-6, with D possibly TRBD2 on 6 matching bases. CDR1 and CDR2 (germline): SNHLY, FYNNEI. V lost 9 bases and J 0 bases, leaving 15 bases between the germline ends. CDR3 length: 16 amino acids. CDR3 DNA: TGTGCCAGTGGAAGTGGGGGGAGCTCTGGGGCCAACGTCCTGACTTTC. Protein sequence: CASGSGGSSGANVLTF.

About this clone itself: This CDR3 is also generated by other DNA sequences in the sample. The genes are TRBV2 and TRBJ1-5; 7 bases agree with TRBD1. CDR3 size: 14 residues. V lost 5 bases, J lost 2 bases, and 3 bases stayed unmatched. CDR1 and CDR2 from the germline V gene are SNHLY and FYNNEI. Written as DNA, the CDR3 is TGTGCCAGCAGTCTTGACAGGGGCAATCAGCCCCAGCATTTT. Its translation: CASSLDRGNQPQHF.

V usage is TRBV30 and J usage is TRBJ1-5; 8 bases map to TRBD1. The J segment lost 5 bases and the V segment lost 0 bases, leaving 9 bases of the junction unmatched. Looked up from germline, CDR1 is GTSNPN and CDR2 is SVGIG (reference sequence). CDR3 length: 16 amino acids. CDR3 bases: TGTGCCTGGAGTGTACCCCTCGGACAGGGCCATCAGCCCCAGCATTTT. Encoded protein: CAWSVPLGQGHQPQHF.

The chain links TRBV7-2 to TRBJ1-1; D call uncertain. The CDR3 is 15 residues long. V dropped 1 base and J dropped 0 bases, with 9 bases sitting between them. The germline V gene encodes CDR1 SGHTA and CDR2 FQGNSA. The CDR3 here is CASSLGRNLNTEAFF. CDR3 DNA sequence: TGTGCCAGCAGCTTAGGGCGAAACCTGAACACTGAAGCTTTCTTT.

The chain has TRBV29-1 and TRBJ1-2; D might be TRBD1 (5 bases). This CDR3 spans 13 amino acids. Trimming cost V 3 bases and J 5 bases, with 13 bases left between them. From germline, CDR1 is SQVTM and CDR2 ANQGSEA. The CDR3 bases are TGCAGCGTTGATCGGGGCTCGGGGTATGGCTACACCTTC. Amino acid sequence: CSVDRGSGYGYTF.

V is TRBV5-1 and J is TRBJ2-5, with D unclear. Germline values: CDR1 SGHRS, CDR2 YFSETQ. V was trimmed by 2 bases and J by 5 bases, leaving 13 bases between them. CDR3 length equals 14 residues. The CDR3 DNA is TGCGCCAGCAGCTTTGCTAACCGAGGCGAGACCCAGTACTTC. It translates to CASSFANRGETQYF.